These T cell receptor beta chains were read from a single sample in a study of shared clonotypes between healthy human individuals. Using immunoSEQ multiplex PCR, the repertoire was profiled, and TCRdb retains in-frame clones only, with some absent. This table holds roughly 410,000 clones, around 96% found once. Sequences were obtained from memory CD8+ T cells sorted from blood. The source is a man younger than 45 in good health. Both conserved end residues are part of each CDR3. The D gene is left open where the match is weak. Clone size is shown for a subset of rows, as once, few, many or a class of expanded clone.

j_gene: TRBJ2-2; v_gene: TRBV19; d_gene: TRBD1; abundance: .; CDR3nt: TGTGCCAGTAGTCCAGGGACAGCCGGGGAGCTGTTTTTT; CDR3aa: CASSPGTAGELFF
j_gene: TRBJ2-7; v_gene: TRBV5-1; d_gene: TRBD2; abundance: .; CDR3nt: TGCGCCAGCAGCTTGTCAACTCGGGGACTATCCCCCTACGAGCAGTACTTC; CDR3aa: CASSLSTRGLSPYEQYF
j_gene: TRBJ2-5; v_gene: TRBV5-4; d_gene: .; abundance: .; CDR3nt: TGTGCCAGCAGCATCTCCCCCGGGCGCCAAGAGACCCAGTACTTC; CDR3aa: CASSISPGRQETQYF
j_gene: TRBJ2-3; v_gene: TRBV11-1; d_gene: TRBD2; abundance: .; CDR3nt: TGTGCCAGCACAACATCGGGACTAAAGGCCCCGCCAGATACGCAGTATTTT; CDR3aa: CASTTSGLKAPPDTQYF
j_gene: TRBJ1-4; v_gene: TRBV28; d_gene: TRBD1; abundance: .; CDR3nt: TGTGCCAGCAGTTCGTCGGGACAGGAACGGGAAAAACTGTTTTTT; CDR3aa: CASSSSGQEREKLFF
j_gene: TRBJ2-7; v_gene: TRBV14; d_gene: .; abundance: few; CDR3nt: TGTGCCAGCAGCCAAAAAAACTCCTACGAGCAGTACTTC; CDR3aa: CASSQKNSYEQYF
j_gene: TRBJ1-1; v_gene: TRBV7-9; d_gene: .; abundance: .; CDR3nt: TGTGCCAGCAGCTTAGCCGGGGCCGAAGCTTTCTTT; CDR3aa: CASSLAGAEAFF
j_gene: TRBJ2-3; v_gene: TRBV5-6; d_gene: .; abundance: .; CDR3nt: TGTGCCAGCGGCCGGGGTGGGACAGATACGCAGTATTTT; CDR3aa: CASGRGGTDTQYF
j_gene: TRBJ2-7; v_gene: TRBV28; d_gene: .; abundance: .; CDR3nt: TGTGCCAGCAGTGCACACCGGGACCCCACCTACGAGCAGTACTTC; CDR3aa: CASSAHRDPTYEQYF
j_gene: TRBJ1-1; v_gene: TRBV14; d_gene: TRBD1; abundance: .; CDR3nt: TGTGCCAGCAGCCCCGGGACAGGGGGCCTCTCGAACACTGAAGCTTTCTTT; CDR3aa: CASSPGTGGLSNTEAFF
j_gene: TRBJ2-3; v_gene: TRBV10-3; d_gene: .; abundance: .; CDR3nt: TGTGCCATCATGCCAGGAGCTAGCACAGATACGCAGTATTTT; CDR3aa: CAIMPGASTDTQYF
j_gene: TRBJ2-7; v_gene: TRBV30; d_gene: .; abundance: .; CDR3nt: TGTGCCTGGAGTCATAGCGAGCAGTACTTC; CDR3aa: CAWSHSEQYF
j_gene: TRBJ1-2; v_gene: TRBV28; d_gene: .; abundance: .; CDR3nt: TGTGCCAGCACTTTTATGGGACGGACTTATGGCTACACCTTC; CDR3aa: CASTFMGRTYGYTF
j_gene: TRBJ2-7; v_gene: TRBV4-1; d_gene: .; abundance: .; CDR3nt: TGCGCCAGCAGCCGCCGGGTGGGGGGCGAATTCCCCTACGAGCAGTACTTC; CDR3aa: CASSRRVGGEFPYEQYF
j_gene: TRBJ2-7; v_gene: TRBV28; d_gene: .; abundance: .; CDR3nt: TGTGCCAGCAGATCCAGCCGGCCCACCACCTTACACGAGCAGTACTTC; CDR3aa: CASRSSRPTTLHEQYF
j_gene: TRBJ1-1; v_gene: TRBV18; d_gene: .; abundance: .; CDR3nt: TGTGCCAGCTCACCACAACGGAACACTGAAGCTTTCTTT; CDR3aa: CASSPQRNTEAFF
j_gene: TRBJ2-5; v_gene: TRBV23-1; d_gene: TRBD2; abundance: .; CDR3nt: TGCGCCAGCAGTCCGGGACTAGCAGAGAAAGAGACCCAGTACTTC; CDR3aa: CASSPGLAEKETQYF
j_gene: TRBJ2-2; v_gene: TRBV30; d_gene: TRBD1; abundance: .; CDR3nt: TGTGCCTGGAGGGTTACAGGGGCACCCACCGGGGAGCTGTTTTTT; CDR3aa: CAWRVTGAPTGELFF
j_gene: TRBJ2-1; v_gene: TRBV6-5; d_gene: TRBD1; abundance: .; CDR3nt: TGTGCCAGCAGTTTGGGACAGGGGGATGGGGCCATTGAGCAGTTCTTC; CDR3aa: CASSLGQGDGAIEQFF
j_gene: TRBJ2-3; v_gene: TRBV5-1; d_gene: .; abundance: .; CDR3nt: TGCGCCAGCAGCTTTATGCCAGGAGGAGATACGCAGTATTTT; CDR3aa: CASSFMPGGDTQYF
j_gene: TRBJ1-2; v_gene: TRBV7-9; d_gene: .; abundance: .; CDR3nt: TGTGCCAGCAGCTTGGGGGGGACATATGGCTACACCTTC; CDR3aa: CASSLGGTYGYTF
j_gene: TRBJ2-7; v_gene: TRBV10-2; d_gene: TRBD1; abundance: .; CDR3nt: TGCGCCAGCAGTGAACCCCGAGGGACAGATTACGAGCAGTACTTC; CDR3aa: CASSEPRGTDYEQYF
j_gene: TRBJ1-2; v_gene: TRBV19; d_gene: TRBD1; abundance: .; CDR3nt: TGTGCCAGTAGTCGGGACAGCACCTACGGCTACACCTTC; CDR3aa: CASSRDSTYGYTF
j_gene: TRBJ2-1; v_gene: TRBV28; d_gene: .; abundance: .; CDR3nt: TGTGCCAGCAGTGCGCCCCTCGACCACAATGAGCAGTTCTTC; CDR3aa: CASSAPLDHNEQFF
j_gene: TRBJ2-5; v_gene: TRBV5-1; d_gene: TRBD2; abundance: .; CDR3nt: TGCGCCAGCAGCTTGGCGGGAGGGCCGGGAGAGACCCAGTACTTC; CDR3aa: CASSLAGGPGETQYF
j_gene: TRBJ2-1; v_gene: TRBV5-1; d_gene: .; abundance: .; CDR3nt: TGCGCCAGCAGCTTGGTGGGCAGCTCCTACAATGAGCAGTTCTTC; CDR3aa: CASSLVGSSYNEQFF
j_gene: TRBJ2-1; v_gene: TRBV4-2; d_gene: .; abundance: .; CDR3nt: TGTGCCAGCAGCCAAGTTTCTGGGCCCAATGAGCAGTTCTTC; CDR3aa: CASSQVSGPNEQFF
j_gene: TRBJ1-2; v_gene: TRBV12-5; d_gene: TRBD1; abundance: .; CDR3nt: TGTGCTAGTGGTCCGGGGACAGGGCTCTCCCACCTCTATGGCTACACCTTC; CDR3aa: CASGPGTGLSHLYGYTF
j_gene: TRBJ1-3; v_gene: TRBV19; d_gene: TRBD1; abundance: .; CDR3nt: TGTGCCAGTAGTATCGATCGACGGGACAGGGGGGACACCATATATTTT; CDR3aa: CASSIDRRDRGDTIYF
j_gene: TRBJ2-7; v_gene: TRBV19; d_gene: .; abundance: .; CDR3nt: TGTGTCATCAGTACGAGAGGGCCGGTTGAGCAGTACTTC; CDR3aa: CVISTRGPVEQYF
j_gene: TRBJ2-7; v_gene: TRBV7-9; d_gene: TRBD2; abundance: .; CDR3nt: TGTGCCAGCAGCTTAATAGGACTAGCTCTCGACGAGCAGTACTTC; CDR3aa: CASSLIGLALDEQYF
j_gene: TRBJ1-2; v_gene: TRBV27; d_gene: .; abundance: .; CDR3nt: TGTGCCAGCAGTTTGGGGGCTAACTATGGCTACACCTTC; CDR3aa: CASSLGANYGYTF
j_gene: TRBJ2-2; v_gene: TRBV15; d_gene: TRBD2; abundance: .; CDR3nt: TGTGCCACCAGCAGTTTAGCGGGAGGGCCGGTCGGGGAGCTGTTTTTT; CDR3aa: CATSSLAGGPVGELFF
j_gene: TRBJ2-1; v_gene: TRBV2; d_gene: .; abundance: once; CDR3nt: TGTGCCTCGGTCCCATTGAGCTCCTACAATGAGCAGTTCTTC; CDR3aa: CASVPLSSYNEQFF
j_gene: TRBJ2-3; v_gene: TRBV30; d_gene: .; abundance: once; CDR3nt: TGTGCCTGGACTGGGTCAGATACGCAGTATTTT; CDR3aa: CAWTGSDTQYF
j_gene: TRBJ2-1; v_gene: TRBV6-4; d_gene: .; abundance: .; CDR3nt: TGTGCCGTCCTGAGACGGGGGTACAATGAGCAGTTCTTC; CDR3aa: CAVLRRGYNEQFF
j_gene: TRBJ2-6; v_gene: TRBV7-6; d_gene: TRBD1; abundance: .; CDR3nt: TGTGCCAGCAGCTTAGGGACAGGGGGCTCTGGGGCCAACGTCCTGACTTTC; CDR3aa: CASSLGTGGSGANVLTF
j_gene: TRBJ2-5; v_gene: TRBV5-1; d_gene: .; abundance: .; CDR3nt: TGCGCCAGCAGCTTGGTGACTTCTAAGTTGGGAGATAAGACCCAGTACTTC; CDR3aa: CASSLVTSKLGDKTQYF
j_gene: TRBJ2-1; v_gene: TRBV5-6; d_gene: TRBD1; abundance: .; CDR3nt: TGTGCCAGCAGAGCCCGGGACAGGGACTACAATGAGCAGTTCTTC; CDR3aa: CASRARDRDYNEQFF
j_gene: TRBJ2-1; v_gene: TRBV6-4; d_gene: TRBD2; abundance: .; CDR3nt: TGTGCCAGCAGTGAGCTAGCGGGAGCCGTCTACAATGAGCAGTTCTTC; CDR3aa: CASSELAGAVYNEQFF
j_gene: TRBJ2-5; v_gene: TRBV2; d_gene: .; abundance: .; CDR3nt: TGTGCCAGCAGTAAGGGGTTTGGGTGGGAGACCCAGTACTTC; CDR3aa: CASSKGFGWETQYF
j_gene: TRBJ1-1; v_gene: TRBV2; d_gene: .; abundance: .; CDR3nt: TGTGCCAGCAGTGAAGCGCTTGCAGTCTGGGGGAACACTGAAGCTTTCTTT; CDR3aa: CASSEALAVWGNTEAFF
j_gene: TRBJ2-5; v_gene: TRBV28; d_gene: .; abundance: .; CDR3nt: TGTGCCAGCAGTTTCCGAGAGACCCAGTACTTC; CDR3aa: CASSFRETQYF
j_gene: TRBJ2-7; v_gene: TRBV6-1; d_gene: .; abundance: .; CDR3nt: TGTGCCAGCAGTGAACTAGCCCAGAGCTCCTACGAGCAGTACTTC; CDR3aa: CASSELAQSSYEQYF
j_gene: TRBJ1-1; v_gene: TRBV5-1; d_gene: .; abundance: .; CDR3nt: TGCGCCAGCAGCTTGGTCCGGGGTACTGAAGCTTTCTTT; CDR3aa: CASSLVRGTEAFF
j_gene: TRBJ2-5; v_gene: TRBV7-9; d_gene: .; abundance: once; CDR3nt: TGTGCCAGCACCACCCGGACCCTAGGGGAGACCCAGTACTTC; CDR3aa: CASTTRTLGETQYF
j_gene: TRBJ1-2; v_gene: TRBV6-1; d_gene: .; abundance: .; CDR3nt: TGTGCCAGCCAACAGGGTAGGTTTGGCTATGGCTACACCTTC; CDR3aa: CASQQGRFGYGYTF
j_gene: TRBJ2-1; v_gene: TRBV5-1; d_gene: TRBD2; abundance: .; CDR3nt: TGCGCCAGCAGCTTTGGCGGGAGGGACAATGAGCAGTTCTTC; CDR3aa: CASSFGGRDNEQFF
j_gene: TRBJ2-3; v_gene: TRBV5-8; d_gene: .; abundance: .; CDR3nt: TGTGCCAGCAGCTTGAAGTCCAGGGTCACAGATACGCAGTATTTT; CDR3aa: CASSLKSRVTDTQYF
j_gene: TRBJ2-1; v_gene: TRBV30; d_gene: TRBD1; abundance: .; CDR3nt: TGTGCCTGGGGACAGGGGAGGGGCAATGAGCAGTTCTTC; CDR3aa: CAWGQGRGNEQFF
j_gene: TRBJ2-1; v_gene: TRBV5-4; d_gene: TRBD1; abundance: .; CDR3nt: TGTGCCAGCAGCTTGTGGCCGAGACAGGGGTACAATGAGCAGTTCTTC; CDR3aa: CASSLWPRQGYNEQFF
j_gene: TRBJ1-5; v_gene: TRBV7-8; d_gene: .; abundance: .; CDR3nt: TGTGCCAGCAGCCCACAGGAGCCCGAAGGGCAGCCCCAGCATTTT; CDR3aa: CASSPQEPEGQPQHF
j_gene: TRBJ1-3; v_gene: TRBV29-1; d_gene: .; abundance: .; CDR3nt: TGCAGCGTTCGGGGGGGGAGCTCTGGAAACACCATATATTTT; CDR3aa: CSVRGGSSGNTIYF
j_gene: TRBJ1-6; v_gene: TRBV15; d_gene: .; abundance: once; CDR3nt: TGTGCCACCAGCCAAGGTTTGATAGGGAATTCACCCCTCCACTTT; CDR3aa: CATSQGLIGNSPLHF
j_gene: TRBJ1-3; v_gene: TRBV11-1; d_gene: .; abundance: .; CDR3nt: TGTGCCAGCAGCTTAGCGGGACGGTTCTCTGGAAACACCATATATTTT; CDR3aa: CASSLAGRFSGNTIYF
j_gene: TRBJ1-5; v_gene: TRBV15; d_gene: .; abundance: once; CDR3nt: TGTGCCACCAGCAGAGGGCAGAGGGTCGGACAGCCCCAGCATTTT; CDR3aa: CATSRGQRVGQPQHF
j_gene: TRBJ1-4; v_gene: TRBV19; d_gene: .; abundance: .; CDR3nt: TGTGCCAGTAGCGGTATGGGTGAAAAACTGTTTTTT; CDR3aa: CASSGMGEKLFF